This T cell receptor (beta chain) was found in a study of shared clonotypes between healthy human individuals. Every donor was a Caucasian adult from Nashville, Tennessee. Profiling relied on immunoSEQ multiplex PCR, and the TCRdb table lists in-frame clones only, not all of them. This table holds under 600,000 clones, roughly 95% found once. Germline V gives CDR1 GTSNPN, CDR2 SVGIG (reference sequence). V was pared by 2 bases and J by 4 bases, with 9 bases between. CDR3 length: 13 residues. The clonotype was recovered from a woman aged 30 to 39 in good health. The gene calls are TRBV30 and TRBJ1-5, with D possibly being TRBD1 (5 bases). Source material: naive CD4+ T cells sorted from blood. Subset meaning: CD45RA+ positively selected. The CDR3 sequence: CAWSRGNNQPQHF. DNA of the CDR3: TGTGCCTGGAGTCGGGGGAATAATCAGCCCCAGCATTTT.